The 22 T cell receptor beta chains below all came from one sample that was sequenced in a study of blood T cell repertoires in COVID-19. TCRdb's table, derived via immunoSEQ multiplex PCR, lists solely in-frame clones and lacks some. The table includes under 200,000 clones, roughly 80% detected once. Sequenced: peripheral blood. These receptors originate from a man in his 60s with acute or convalescent COVID-19.

The chain carries TRBV7-8 and TRBJ2-1, with 8 nucleotides matching TRBD2. The V and J ends lost 4 bases and 7 bases, in that order; junction bases with no gene match: 6. The CDR3 has 14 amino acids. Germline loops: CDR1 SGHVS, CDR2 FQNEAQ. Written as DNA, the CDR3 is TGTGCCAGCAGCTCCGGCGGGGGGTGGAATGAGCAGTTCTTC. Translation gives CASSSGGGWNEQFF.

The gene calls are TRBV4-3 and TRBJ1-6; TRBD1 aligns across 10 bases. J lost 9 bases, V lost 3 bases, and 14 bases had no gene match. The germline V gene has CDR1 LGHNA and CDR2 YSLEER. The CDR3 consists of 18 residues. The CDR3 DNA sequence: TGCGCCAGCAGCCAGCCCCCCGGGACAGGGGCAGTTTCTTCACCCCTCCACTTT. Residues: CASSQPPGTGAVSSPLHF.

This chain links TRBV9 with TRBJ2-3; D call uncertain. This CDR3 contains 18 residues. V lost 0 bases and J lost 2, with 19 bases in between. Germline V CDR1 and CDR2: SGDLS, YYNGEE. CDR3 region: CASSVGAGRERTTDTQYF. CDR3 nucleotide sequence: TGTGCCAGCAGCGTAGGGGCAGGCCGAGAACGAACCACAGATACGCAGTATTTT.

This chain joins TRBV27 and TRBJ2-2, with 12 bases identical to TRBD2. The ends lost 2 bases at V and 5 bases at J; junction bases unmatched: 3. Germline CDR1 reads MNHEY; CDR2 reads SMNVEV (reference sequence). The CDR3 is made up of 16 amino acids. CDR3 protein: CASSLLAGGPTGELFF. Written as DNA, the CDR3 is TGTGCCAGCAGTTTACTAGCGGGGGGGCCGACCGGGGAGCTGTTTTTT.

This clone was seen just once. The V call is TRBV9, the J call TRBJ1-1; weak D call: TRBD1 (6 bases). Germline V lookup: CDR1 SGDLS, CDR2 YYNGEE. V gave up 4 bases and J gave up 4 bases, with 23 bases separating them. The CDR3 length is 17 residues. CDR3 protein: CASSRNGGQGKGTEAFF. CDR3 in DNA: TGTGCCAGCAGCCGAAACGGGGGGCAGGGGAAAGGCACTGAAGCTTTCTTT.

In its sample, this clone was seen once. J is TRBJ2-7 and V is TRBV5-1, with 8 bases matching TRBD1. V lost 6 bases to trimming and J lost 0 bases; unmatched junction nucleotides: 5. In germline, CDR1 is SGHRS, CDR2 YFSETQ. This CDR3 is built from 14 residues. In DNA, the CDR3 is TGCGCCAGCACCCGGGACAGGTACTCCTACGAGCAGTACTTC. Translated: CASTRDRYSYEQYF.

The chain is built from TRBV7-2 and TRBJ1-6, with D possibly being TRBD1 (5 bases). The CDR3 runs 16 residues. Germline CDR1 reads SGHTA; CDR2 reads FQGNSA. V was pared by 0 bases and J by 7 bases, with 13 bases between. DNA of the CDR3: TGTGCCAGCAGCTTAGCCCCCGATGGGGCGAATTCACCCCTCCACTTT. Protein product: CASSLAPDGANSPLHF.

The J gene is TRBJ2-7, the V gene TRBV5-6; the D gene is possibly TRBD2 (6 bases). The ends were cut back, 2 bases at V and 2 bases at J, with 8 bases in the middle. Germline CDR1 is SGHDT and CDR2 is YYEEEE. CDR3 length: 13 amino acids. The CDR3 region is CASSFGGAYEQYF. The CDR3 DNA reads TGTGCCAGCAGCTTCGGCGGGGCCTACGAGCAGTACTTC. Filled out from reference TRBV5-6 and TRBJ2-7, the complete variable domain reads DAGVTQSPTHLIKTRGQQVTLRCSPKSGHDTVSWYQQALGQGPQFIFQYYEEEERQRGNFPDRFSGHQFPNYSSELNVNALLLGDSALYLCASSFGGAYEQYFGPGTRLTVT.

The chain is built from TRBV3-1 (or the pseudogene TRBV3-2) and TRBJ1-2, with no clear D. The CDR3 has 14 residues. The germline V and J ends were trimmed by 1 base and 4 bases, with 10 bases remaining between them. Germline V gene lookup returns CDR1 LGHDT and CDR2 YNNKEL (reference sequence). The DNA of the CDR3 is TGTGCCAGCAGCCAAGGACTGGAATCCTATGGCTACACCTTC. Amino acid sequence: CASSQGLESYGYTF.

J is TRBJ1-1 and V is TRBV11-2; the match to TRBD1 covers 8 bases. Trimming took 5 bases from V and 5 from J; bases not matched to a gene: 10. Germline lookup yields CDR1 SGHAT and CDR2 FQNNGV. CDR3 length equals 15 residues. CDR3 residues: CASSARQGSPTEAFF. The CDR3 nucleotides read TGTGCCAGCAGCGCCAGACAGGGGTCACCAACTGAAGCTTTCTTT.

The gene calls are TRBV28 and TRBJ2-7, with 9 bases fitting TRBD1. The length of the CDR3 is 13 residues. Germline loops: CDR1 MDHEN, CDR2 SYDVKM. The J segment lost 7 bases and the V segment lost 5 bases, leaving 6 bases of the junction unmatched. The CDR3 here is CASSAGTGNEQYF. The DNA of the CDR3 is TGTGCCAGCAGTGCCGGGACAGGGAATGAGCAGTACTTC. The complete variable domain, with remaining parts taken from reference TRBV28 and TRBJ2-7, reads DVKVTQSSRYLVKRTGEKVFLECVQDMDHENMFWYRQDPGLGLRLIYFSYDVKMKEKGDIPEGYSVSREKKERFSLILESASTNQTSMYLCASSAGTGNEQYFGPGTRLTVT.

The J gene is TRBJ1-4, the V gene TRBV3-1 (or the pseudogene TRBV3-2); D is ambiguous. CDR1 LGHDT and CDR2 YNNKEL come from the germline V gene (reference sequence). The CDR3 covers 13 residues. V was shortened by 4 bases and J by 6 bases, with 9 bases between the two germline ends. For the CDR3, the DNA is TGTGCCAGCAGCCCCACGGGAGATGAAAAACTGTTTTTT. Translation gives CASSPTGDEKLFF.

This clone was detected once. The J gene is TRBJ2-1, the V gene TRBV5-1; D is perhaps TRBD1 (6 bases). There are 16 residues in the CDR3. The V end lost 2 bases, the J end lost 6 bases, and 18 bases lay between the germline ends. Germline loops: CDR1 SGHRS, CDR2 YFSETQ. CDR3 coding DNA: TGCGCCAGCAGCTTCCCCTGGGGGCAAGGGGGCAATGAGCAGTTCTTC. Its translation is CASSFPWGQGGNEQFF.

The V gene is TRBV5-1, the J gene TRBJ1-2, with D tentatively TRBD1 (6 bases). Per the germline V gene, CDR1 is SGHRS and CDR2 is YFSETQ. The ends were cut back, 4 bases at V and 3 bases at J, with 10 bases in the middle. CDR3 size: 13 residues. CDR3 protein: CASSLQGDYGYTF. The CDR3 DNA sequence: TGCGCCAGCAGCCTACAGGGCGACTATGGCTACACCTTC.

The rearrangement links TRBV2 to TRBJ1-4; D unresolved. The CDR3 loop spans 13 amino acids. The germline V and J ends were trimmed by 7 bases and 8 bases, with 14 bases remaining between them. Germline V gene sequence: CDR1 SNHLY, CDR2 FYNNEI. The CDR3 protein is CASKLRVEEKLFF. CDR3 nucleotide sequence: TGTGCCAGCAAACTTCGGGTTGAAGAAAAACTGTTTTTT.

This clone was seen more than once but under ten times. The chain is built from TRBV28 and TRBJ1-1; the D gene is possibly TRBD1 (6 bases). The CDR3 is 15 residues long. From germline, CDR1 is MDHEN and CDR2 SYDVKM. V lost 9 bases, J lost 0 bases, and 17 bases lay in between. CDR3 in amino acids: CASRTRTAMNTEAFF. The CDR3 nucleotides are TGTGCCAGTAGAACTCGGACAGCTATGAACACTGAAGCTTTCTTT.

The rearrangement joins TRBV28 to TRBJ2-7; 10 bases agree with TRBD1. Germline CDR1 and CDR2: MDHEN and SYDVKM. The CDR3 loop spans 13 amino acids. The junction had 10 bases not matched to a gene; V was cut back by 11 bases and J by 6 bases. The DNA of the CDR3 is TGTGCCGGTAGAGACAGGGGGCTCGGCGAGCAGTACTTC. This gives the protein CAGRDRGLGEQYF.

The chain employs TRBV13 and TRBJ2-7, with 10 bases fitting TRBD2. From germline, CDR1 is PRHDT and CDR2 FYEKMQ (reference sequence). The CDR3 consists of 15 residues. The trim removed 2 bases at V and 6 bases at J, leaving 7 bases unmatched. CDR3 DNA: TGTGCCAGCAGCTTAAGGGCAGCGGGGGGGACCGAGCAGTACTTC. Protein: CASSLRAAGGTEQYF.

This clone was seen a few times. This chain uses TRBV11-2 with TRBJ2-1; D is perhaps TRBD2 (7 bases). The CDR3 has 15 amino acids. V lost 1 base and J lost 2, with 9 bases in between. Germline V lookup: CDR1 SGHAT, CDR2 FQNNGV. Here the CDR3 reads CASSLAGGPYNEQFF. CDR3 bases: TGTGCCAGCAGCTTAGCCGGGGGGCCCTACAATGAGCAGTTCTTC.

The rearrangement links TRBV9 to TRBJ1-1; TRBD1 agrees at 9 bases. The CDR3 length is 14 residues. Per germline, CDR1 SGDLS and CDR2 YYNGEE. The V gene end was trimmed by 0 bases and the J gene end by 7 bases; junction bases not matched to a gene: 4. This CDR3 reads CASSVEDRGIEAFF. The CDR3 bases are TGTGCCAGCAGCGTAGAGGACAGGGGTATTGAAGCTTTCTTT.

The V gene is TRBV12-3 or TRBV12-4, the J gene TRBJ2-2; D gene ambiguous. V dropped 6 bases and J dropped 4 bases, with 3 bases sitting between them. This CDR3 is 11 amino acids long. In DNA, the CDR3 is TGTGCCAGCAGCAGCACCGGGGAGCTGTTTTTT. The encoded protein is CASSSTGELFF.

The V and J genes are TRBV7-2 and TRBJ1-2; no firm D call. Germline V gives CDR1 SGHTA, CDR2 FQGNSA. The CDR3 has 12 amino acids. With 4 bases removed from V and 6 bases from J, the gap between germline ends came to 9 bases. The CDR3 sequence: CASSSGRHGYTF. In DNA, the CDR3 is TGTGCCAGCAGCTCGGGTCGTCATGGCTACACCTTC.